One and the same sample provided the 17 T cell receptor beta chains below, sequenced in a study of glioma-infiltrating T cells (dated by TCRdb to about 2016). The data were produced on an Illumina MiSeq. TCR alpha and beta CDR3 regions were amplified with the iRepertoire nested amplicon-rescue multiplex PCR (arm-PCR) platform from RNA. Using fastp at Q25 and MiXCR, TCRdb reprocessed the public reads and kept productive beta chains. Identical CDR3 proteins give one entry, which carries the most common genes and DNA. For this sample the table gives fewer than 200,000 distinct CDR3 sequences, of which 30% to 40% were detected only once. The ten biggest clones cover around 21% of the sample. The sequenced sample consisted of glioma tissue, nonneoplastic brain tissue, or PBMCs (not recorded which). Receptor source: a human donor with low-grade glioma or glioblastoma, undergoing nonglioma brain surgery, or in good health (not recorded which).

The gene calls are TRBV20-1 and TRBJ2-3; D is possibly TRBD2 (5 bases). Germline CDR1 reads DFQATT; CDR2 reads SNEGSKA (reference sequence). V lost 3 bases to trimming and J lost 3 bases, with 19 bases between them. The CDR3 runs to 16 residues. The DNA of the CDR3 is TGCAGTGCTAGGGGCCACCGGGGAGCGTGGACAGATACGCAGTATTTT. It yields the protein CSARGHRGAWTDTQYF.

Many counts were recorded for this clonotype. The V gene is TRBV20-1, the J gene TRBJ1-6; D gene ambiguous. Between the trimmed V and J ends, which lost 6 bases and 7 bases, there was a span of 16 bases. The CDR3 has 14 residues. Per the germline V gene, CDR1 is DFQATT and CDR2 is SNEGSKA (reference sequence). The CDR3 loop is CSAKSDGGNSPLHF. The CDR3 region has the DNA TGCAGTGCCAAATCTGACGGTGGGAATTCACCCCTCCACTTT.

This clonotype was seen a few times. The DNA of the CDR3 is TGTGCCAGTAGTATCGAGCGGGGGTTAAGTCTTCCTTTTTTTCAGCCCCAGCATTTT. Residues: CASSIERGLSLPFFQPQHF. V and J are TRBV19 and TRBJ1-5, with D perhaps TRBD1 (5 bases). The V end was cut by 3 bases, the J end by 6 bases, with 27 bases between. CDR3 length: 19 residues. The germline CDR1 and CDR2 sequences are LNHDA and SQIVND (reference sequence). Complete variable domain (other parts from reference TRBV19 and TRBJ1-5): DGGITQSPKYLFRKEGQNVTLSCEQNLNHDAMYWYRQDPGQGLRLIYYSQIVNDFQKGDIAEGYSVSREKKESFPLTVTSAQKNPTAFYLCASSIERGLSLPFFQPQHFGDGTRLSIL.

This clonotype was seen at least ten times. The chain joins TRBV28 to TRBJ2-1; the D gene is possibly TRBD1 (5 bases). Germline CDR1 reads MDHEN; CDR2 reads SYDVKM. The CDR3 is made up of 16 amino acids. With 4 bases removed from V and 8 bases from J, the gap between germline ends came to 21 bases. CDR3 coding DNA: TGTGCCAGCAGTTACAAGGGGCCCGGCGAGCCCTATGAGCAGTTCTTC. The encoded protein is CASSYKGPGEPYEQFF.

This clonotype was observed a handful of times. V and J are TRBV10-3 and TRBJ1-5; D call uncertain. V was clipped by 6 bases and J by 6 bases, with 15 bases between them. Germline CDR1 and CDR2: ENHRY and SYGVKD. This CDR3 contains 14 residues. This CDR3 reads CAIRDQRGVQPQHF. As DNA, the CDR3 is TGTGCCATCAGGGACCAAAGAGGCGTTCAGCCCCAGCATTTT.

The chain recombines TRBV12-3 or TRBV12-4 with TRBJ2-1; 9 bases match TRBD2. The CDR3 runs 15 residues. V lost 4 bases, J lost 13 bases, and 14 bases stayed unmatched. The CDR3 DNA reads as TGTGCCAGCAGTTCAAATAGCGGGAGCAGCGGTGAACAGTTCTTC. As protein: CASSSNSGSSGEQFF.

This clonotype has ten or more counts. V and J are TRBV7-2 and TRBJ2-7, with 8 bases that match TRBD2. CDR1 SGHTA and CDR2 FQGNSA come from the germline V gene. The V segment lost 5 bases and the J segment 3 bases; nucleotides outside the gene matches: 3. The CDR3 covers 13 residues. For the CDR3, the DNA is TGTGCCAGCAGCCGGGGGGGTTTCTACGAGCAGTACTTC. Translated: CASSRGGFYEQYF.

In its sample, this clonotype was seen many times. The chain employs TRBV20-1 and TRBJ2-4; a weak D match, TRBD1 (6 bases). CDR3 length equals 13 residues. In germline, CDR1 is DFQATT, CDR2 SNEGSKA (reference sequence). Trimming removed 5 bases from V and 6 bases from J, with 14 bases in between. In DNA, the CDR3 is TGCAGTGCTTTCGGACAGTTCGGAAACATTCAGTACTTC. Its translation: CSAFGQFGNIQYF.

This clonotype was counted ten times or more. CDR3 residues: CAGAEHRTNEKLFF. The CDR3 DNA sequence: TGTGCCGGCGCCGAACACAGGACTAATGAAAAACTGTTTTTT. The chain combines TRBV25-1 with TRBJ1-4; D possibly corresponds to TRBD1 (5 bases). The V gene's germline CDR1 is MGHDK and CDR2 SYGVNS. The CDR3 spans 14 residues. V lost 11 bases and J lost 2, with 15 bases in between.

This clonotype was found many times. In nucleotides, the CDR3 is TGTGCCAGCAGTCGACGAGGTTCCTACGAGCAGTACTTC. As protein: CASSRRGSYEQYF. The V call is TRBV28, the J call TRBJ2-7; no definite D call. CDR3 size: 13 residues. The V end was cut by 5 bases, the J end by 1 base, with 9 bases between. The germline CDR1 and CDR2 sequences are MDHEN and SYDVKM.

The rearrangement uses TRBV28 and TRBJ1-2; TRBD1 matches at 10 bases. V was clipped by 9 bases and J by 0 bases; unmatched bases: 13. This CDR3 has 17 residues. CDR1 and CDR2 (germline): MDHEN, SYDVKM. The CDR3 loop reads CARSPPGQGLANYGYTF. As DNA, the CDR3 is TGTGCCAGAAGTCCGCCGGGACAGGGGCTAGCTAACTATGGCTACACCTTC.

Ten or more counts support this clonotype. The chain combines TRBV7-2 with TRBJ2-5, with D perhaps TRBD2 (5 bases). The CDR3 totals 13 residues. Germline CDR1 and CDR2: SGHTA and FQGNSA. The V and J ends lost 0 bases and 3 bases respectively, with 5 bases between them. This CDR3 reads CASSLAAEETQYF. CDR3 sequence (DNA): TGTGCCAGCAGCTTAGCAGCGGAAGAGACCCAGTACTTC.

Worth noting for this clonotype: A much larger clone sits a single nucleotide away, making a read error possible. The genes are TRBV10-3 and TRBJ2-7, with 9 bases that match TRBD1. Germline V gene lookup returns CDR1 ENHRY and CDR2 SYGVKD. The CDR3 extends over 14 amino acids. The V segment lost 10 bases and the J segment 7 bases; nucleotides outside the gene matches: 14. CDR3 nucleotide sequence: TGTGCCACCACTACAGGGGGCACCTACAATGAGCAGTACTTC. Translation gives CATTTGGTYNEQYF.

Of note for this clonotype: This may be a read error: a much more frequent sequence differs by one nucleotide. J is TRBJ2-7 and V is TRBV4-1; D is ambiguous. The germline V gene has CDR1 MGHRA and CDR2 YSYEKL. Trimming removed 3 bases at V and 5 bases at J, with 14 bases between. The length of the CDR3 is 14 residues. CDR3 coding DNA: TGCGCCAGCAGCCACCTTGCCGGGTGGGACGAGCAGTACTTC. Protein sequence: CASSHLAGWDEQYF.

The rearrangement joins TRBV7-9 to TRBJ2-7, with D hard to call. Looked up from germline, CDR1 is SEHNR and CDR2 is FQNEAQ (reference sequence). The CDR3 totals 14 residues. V lost 6 bases and J 1 base, leaving 13 bases between the germline ends. The CDR3 DNA sequence: TGTGCCAGCAGAGAGACTTTTCTTTCCTACGAGCAGTACTTC. Translation: CASRETFLSYEQYF.

In this sample, this clonotype turned up many times. The CDR3 loop reads CASSPGDTNEKLFF. In nucleotides, the CDR3 is TGTGCCAGCAGCCCCGGGGACACTAATGAAAAACTGTTTTTT. This sequence joins TRBV6-2 or TRBV6-3 and TRBJ1-4; D might be TRBD1 (5 bases). The CDR3 consists of 14 residues. V shed 6 bases and J shed 2 bases, with 10 bases lying between them. Germline-derived CDR1 and CDR2 are MNHEY and SVGEGT.

In its sample, this clonotype was seen many times. This chain connects TRBV20-1 to TRBJ1-5, with D maybe TRBD1 (5 bases). V was clipped by 2 bases and J by 4 bases, with 15 bases between them. Germline V lookup: CDR1 DFQATT, CDR2 SNEGSKA (reference sequence). This CDR3 contains 15 residues. This CDR3 reads CSARFGGFKNQPQHF. The CDR3 DNA sequence: TGCAGTGCTAGATTCGGGGGGTTTAAGAATCAGCCCCAGCATTTT.